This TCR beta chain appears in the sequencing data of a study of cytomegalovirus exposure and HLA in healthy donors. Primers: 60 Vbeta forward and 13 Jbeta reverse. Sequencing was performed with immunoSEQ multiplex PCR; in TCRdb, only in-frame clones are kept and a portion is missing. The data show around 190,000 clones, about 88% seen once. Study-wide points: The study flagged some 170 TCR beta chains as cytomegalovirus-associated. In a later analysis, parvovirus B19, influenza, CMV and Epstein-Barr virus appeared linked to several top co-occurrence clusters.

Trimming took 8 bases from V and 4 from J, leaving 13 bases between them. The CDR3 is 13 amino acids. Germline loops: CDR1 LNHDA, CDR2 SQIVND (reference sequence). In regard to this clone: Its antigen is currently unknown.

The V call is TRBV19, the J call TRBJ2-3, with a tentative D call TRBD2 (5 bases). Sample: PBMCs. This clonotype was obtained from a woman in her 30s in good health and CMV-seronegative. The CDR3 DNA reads TGTGCCAGTCAGCAGACGGGGTCAGATACGCAGTATTTT. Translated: CASQQTGSDTQYF.